This T cell receptor (beta chain) came from a study of blood T cell repertoires in COVID-19. Study information: Collection of acute and convalescent COVID-19 samples took place in the United States, Italy and Spain. T cells, B-cell-depleted T cells, or PBMCs provided the cDNA or gDNA that served as material.

Clinical history as reported by participants underpinned cohort assignment. Trimming took 2 bases from V and 4 from J; bases not matched to a gene: 5. The CDR3 loop spans 15 amino acids. CDR1 is SGHVS, CDR2 FNYEAQ, per germline. Measured with immunoSEQ multiplex PCR; TCRdb has only the in-frame clones, and not every one. This table holds fewer than 250,000 clones, 80% to 90% found once. The sample comprised PBMCs or T cells enriched from blood (not recorded which). This TCR was sampled from a woman aged 45 to 65 with acute COVID-19. V and J are TRBV7-6 and TRBJ2-7, with 10 bases fitting TRBD2. CDR3 coding DNA: TGTGCCAGCAGCTTAAGGCTAGCGGGAGTTTACGAGCAGTACTTC. This translates into CASSLRLAGVYEQYF.